The next 21 T cell receptor beta chains were all read from a single sample in a study of blood T cell repertoires in COVID-19. TCRdb's table, derived via immunoSEQ multiplex PCR, lists solely in-frame clones and lacks some. The sample lists almost 50,000 clones, approximately 70% seen once, with about 9% in the top ten. The source material was peripheral blood. These TCRs come from a woman between 65 and 79 years old with acute or convalescent COVID-19.

The chain's CDR3 is CASSLEAGNSYEQYF. The CDR3 DNA sequence: TGCGCCAGCAGCTTGGAGGCGGGGAACTCCTACGAGCAGTACTTC. The chain carries TRBV5-1 and TRBJ2-7, with D maybe TRBD2 (6 bases). Deletions cut 0 bases from V and 0 bases from J, with 10 bases between. CDR1 is SGHRS and CDR2 is YFSETQ in the germline V gene. This CDR3 has 15 amino acids.

The V call is TRBV5-5, the J call TRBJ1-1; D not certain. Germline V gene lookup returns CDR1 SGHKS and CDR2 YYEKEE (reference sequence). The V gene lost 1 base and the J gene lost 1 base, with 5 bases spanning the gap. The CDR3 has 13 residues. The CDR3 DNA sequence: TGTGCCAGCAGCTTGTTTCAGAACACTGAAGCTTTCTTT. This gives the protein CASSLFQNTEAFF.

This clone was seen more than once but under ten times. The chain recombines TRBV7-3 with TRBJ2-1; 11 bases line up with TRBD2. V gave up 4 bases and J gave up 7 bases; unmatched junction bases: 6. This CDR3 has 15 amino acids. From germline, CDR1 is SGHTA and CDR2 FQGTGA. The CDR3 DNA is TGTGCCAGCAGCTACACTAGCGGGGGTGCAAATGAGCAGTTCTTC. Amino acids: CASSYTSGGANEQFF.

This chain uses TRBV4-1 with TRBJ2-5; perhaps TRBD2 as D (6 bases). CDR3 length: 16 amino acids. Trimming shortened V by 2 bases and J by 6 bases, and 19 bases separated the two germline ends. Germline V gene lookup returns CDR1 MGHRA and CDR2 YSYEKL. As DNA, the CDR3 is TGCGCCAGCAGCCAAACCTTGGGGGAGGTAGTTAAGACCCAGTACTTC. Its protein product is CASSQTLGEVVKTQYF.

This clone was seen a single time. The chain uses TRBV19 and TRBJ1-6; D ambiguous. The CDR3 loop spans 13 amino acids. Germline V gene sequence: CDR1 LNHDA, CDR2 SQIVND (reference sequence). V was shortened by 5 bases and J by 6 bases, with 8 bases between the two germline ends. CDR3 DNA: TGTGCCAGTAGTCCCGCCGGTAATTCACCCCTCCACTTT. Translated: CASSPAGNSPLHF.

The V call is TRBV28, the J call TRBJ1-5, with a tentative D call TRBD1 (6 bases). CDR3 size: 14 residues. The germline V and J ends were trimmed by 3 bases and 5 bases, with 11 bases remaining between them. Germline V gene lookup returns CDR1 MDHEN and CDR2 SYDVKM. Written as DNA, the CDR3 is TGTGCCAGCAGTTTGGACAGTATCGATCAGCCCCAGCATTTT. Amino acid sequence: CASSLDSIDQPQHF.

The V gene is TRBV14, the J gene TRBJ1-1; TRBD1 matches at 8 bases. The CDR3 has 13 residues. CDR1 SGHDN and CDR2 FVKESK come from the germline V gene. V was clipped by 6 bases and J by 4 bases; unmatched bases: 4. This chain's CDR3 is CASRRQGSTEAFF. The CDR3 bases are TGTGCCAGCAGAAGACAGGGGAGCACTGAAGCTTTCTTT.

The chain combines TRBV9 with TRBJ1-1; the match to TRBD1 covers 10 bases. This CDR3 has 16 amino acids. CDR1 is SGDLS and CDR2 is YYNGEE in the germline V gene. J gave up 5 bases and V 3 bases, and 10 bases lay outside the gene matches. The CDR3 nucleotides read TGTGCCAGCAGCGGGGACAGGGGCGCCGGAAAAACTGAAGCTTTCTTT. Translated: CASSGDRGAGKTEAFF. The whole variable domain, remainder taken from reference TRBV9 and TRBJ1-1, is DSGVTQTPKHLITATGQRVTLRCSPRSGDLSVYWYQQSLDQGLQFLIQYYNGEERAKGNILERFSAQQFPDLHSELNLSSLELGDSALYFCASSGDRGAGKTEAFFGQGTRLTVV.

The chain joins TRBV19 to TRBJ2-1, with D possibly being TRBD2 (5 bases). The CDR3 length is 15 residues. Germline V lookup: CDR1 LNHDA, CDR2 SQIVND (reference sequence). Trimming pared 4 bases from V and 5 bases from J, leaving 15 bases between. The CDR3 DNA follows: TGTGCCAGTAGTAAGGCGGGCCTATCTCACAATGAGCAGTTCTTC. Translation gives CASSKAGLSHNEQFF.

The chain uses TRBV11-1 and TRBJ2-1, with TRBD2 as a possible D gene (6 bases). This CDR3 spans 14 amino acids. Germline V lookup: CDR1 SGHAT, CDR2 FQDESV (reference sequence). V lost 2 bases and J lost 7, with 12 bases in between. CDR3 sequence (DNA): TGTGCCAGCAGCTTAAGTGGGAGGCATAATGAGCAGTTCTTC. It is translated as CASSLSGRHNEQFF.

The chain uses TRBV5-4 and TRBJ2-7, with 14 bases matching TRBD2. This CDR3 spans 17 amino acids. The germline V gene has CDR1 SGHNT and CDR2 YYREEE (reference sequence). V shed 4 bases, J shed 6 bases, and the junction held 12 bases outside the gene matches. The CDR3 nucleotides are TGTGCCAGCAGCCCACTTCCGGGACTAGCGGGAGCTGGCGAGCAGTACTTC. Translating gives CASSPLPGLAGAGEQYF.

The chain carries TRBV25-1 and TRBJ2-1; TRBD2 agrees at 12 bases. The trim removed 3 bases at V and 9 bases at J, leaving 12 bases unmatched. Germline-derived CDR1 and CDR2 are MGHDK and SYGVNS. The CDR3 runs to 17 residues. The DNA of the CDR3 is TGTGCCAGCAGTGACGTATCGACTTGGACTAGCGGGATTGAGCAGTTCTTC. This translates into CASSDVSTWTSGIEQFF.

The J gene is TRBJ2-2, the V gene TRBV5-1, with D unclear. The germline V and J ends were trimmed by 0 bases and 1 base, with 7 bases remaining between them. Germline V gene lookup returns CDR1 SGHRS and CDR2 YFSETQ. The CDR3 sequence is 15 residues long. Here the CDR3 DNA reads TGCGCCAGCAGCTTGGCCCCCGGGAACACCGGGGAGCTGTTTTTT. Protein sequence: CASSLAPGNTGELFF.

This clone was observed a single time. Other DNA sequences in the same sample also yield this CDR3. The chain recombines TRBV4-1 with TRBJ2-7, with a weak D call TRBD1 (5 bases). CDR1 and CDR2 (germline): MGHRA, YSYEKL. Trimming pared 1 base from V and 0 bases from J, leaving 10 bases between. The CDR3 has 15 amino acids. The CDR3 here is CASSQGQGSSYEQYF. In DNA, the CDR3 is TGCGCCAGCAGCCAAGGTCAGGGAAGCTCCTACGAGCAGTACTTC.

V and J are TRBV9 and TRBJ2-7; 8 nucleotides agree with TRBD2. The CDR3 is 13 residues long. V dropped 4 bases and J dropped 13; count of bases not matched to a gene: 13. Per germline, CDR1 SGDLS and CDR2 YYNGEE. The CDR3 loop reads CASSPKAGVELYF. The CDR3 DNA reads as TGTGCCAGCAGCCCAAAAGCGGGAGTGGAATTATACTTC.

The table lists this clone with a count of one. This chain uses TRBV7-2 with TRBJ1-2; 11 nucleotides match TRBD1. From germline, CDR1 is SGHTA and CDR2 FQGNSA. J was trimmed by 11 bases and V by 2 bases; bases with no gene match: 16. This CDR3 region has 17 residues. This chain's CDR3 is CASSLYGQGAIGFTYTF. CDR3 bases: TGTGCCAGCAGCTTATATGGACAGGGGGCGATCGGGTTTACTTACACCTTC.

The chain recombines TRBV29-1 with TRBJ2-1; 7 positions match TRBD2. This CDR3 spans 14 amino acids. Germline loops: CDR1 SQVTM, CDR2 ANQGSEA. With 7 bases clipped from V and 2 bases from J, the junction kept 8 bases outside the gene matches. In nucleotides, the CDR3 is TGCAGCGCCGGAGGGGAGGGCACCTACAATGAGCAGTTCTTC. Its translation is CSAGGEGTYNEQFF.

The chain has TRBV15 and TRBJ2-3, with D tentatively TRBD2 (6 bases). The germline gives CDR1 LNHNV, CDR2 YYDKDF (reference sequence). The CDR3 sequence is 16 residues long. V dropped 0 bases and J dropped 0 bases, with 10 bases sitting between them. The CDR3 spells CATSREWGGSTDTQYF. DNA for the CDR3: TGTGCCACCAGCAGAGAATGGGGAGGCAGCACAGATACGCAGTATTTT. Together with reference TRBV15 and TRBJ2-3, the CDR3 gives the full variable domain: DAMVIQNPRYQVTQFGKPVTLSCSQTLNHNVMYWYQQKSSQAPKLLFHYYDKDFNNEADTPDNFQSRRPNTSFCFLDIRSPGLGDTAMYLCATSREWGGSTDTQYFGPGTRLTVL.

This chain joins TRBV7-3 and TRBJ2-3, with 11 positions matching TRBD1. The CDR3 length is 16 residues. Trimming at V came to 5 bases and at J to 4 bases, leaving 8 bases not matched to a gene. Looked up from germline, CDR1 is SGHTA and CDR2 is FQGTGA. The CDR3 spells CASSARTGGGSDTQYF. The CDR3 coding sequence is TGTGCCAGCAGCGCCCGGACAGGGGGCGGGTCAGATACGCAGTATTTT.

This chain joins TRBV6-2 or TRBV6-3 and TRBJ2-1; tentatively, D is TRBD2 (6 bases). Germline values: CDR1 MNHEY, CDR2 SVGEGT. This CDR3 spans 19 amino acids. Between the trimmed V and J ends, which lost 5 bases and 1 base, there was a span of 24 bases. The CDR3 nucleotides are TGTGCCAGCAGTCCATTATCACAATCAAGGGGAGGTTCCTACAATGAGCAGTTCTTC. Translation: CASSPLSQSRGGSYNEQFF.

The gene calls are TRBV4-2 and TRBJ2-3, with TRBD2 matching 10 bases. This CDR3 has 16 amino acids. Germline CDR1 LGHNA, CDR2 YNFKEQ. V gave up 6 bases and J gave up 2 bases; unmatched junction bases: 8. Here the CDR3 reads CASRWGTSGDTDTQYF. DNA of the CDR3: TGTGCCAGCAGGTGGGGAACTAGCGGGGACACAGATACGCAGTATTTT.